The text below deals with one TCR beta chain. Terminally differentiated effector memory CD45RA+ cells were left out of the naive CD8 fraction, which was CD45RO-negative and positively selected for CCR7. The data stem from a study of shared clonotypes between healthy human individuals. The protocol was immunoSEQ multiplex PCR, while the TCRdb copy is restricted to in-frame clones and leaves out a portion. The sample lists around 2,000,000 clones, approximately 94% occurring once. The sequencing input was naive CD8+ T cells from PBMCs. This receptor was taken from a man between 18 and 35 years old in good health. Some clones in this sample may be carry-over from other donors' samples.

For the CDR3, the DNA is TGTGCCAGTAGTATCACCCCAGGAGTTATAAATGAGCAGTTCTTC. Translated: CASSITPGVINEQFF. V usage is TRBV19 and J usage is TRBJ2-1, with no clear D. Trimming cost V 3 bases and J 7 bases, with 16 bases left between them. The CDR3 runs 15 residues. CDR1 and CDR2 from the germline V gene are LNHDA and SQIVND (reference sequence).